These 5 T cell receptor beta chains share one sample of origin, sequenced in a study of blood T cell repertoires in COVID-19. The protocol was immunoSEQ multiplex PCR, while the TCRdb copy is restricted to in-frame clones and leaves out a portion. The sample contains about 160,000 clones, less than 90% of which appear only once. The material sequenced was peripheral blood. The origin of the receptors is a woman in her seventies with acute or convalescent COVID-19.

V gene TRBV6-2 or TRBV6-3 combines with J gene TRBJ2-1, with 9 nucleotides matching TRBD2. The CDR3 sequence is 16 residues long. V dropped 7 bases and J dropped 9; count of bases not matched to a gene: 16. The V gene's germline CDR1 is MNHEY and CDR2 SVGEGT. CDR3 DNA sequence: TGTGCCAGCACCCCCCGCCTGGCTAGCGGGATCAGTGAGCAGTTCTTC. This codes for CASTPRLASGISEQFF.

The V call is TRBV28, the J call TRBJ2-7; 7 bases align to TRBD1. Unmatched junction bases numbered 9, after V lost 7 bases and J lost 3 bases. Germline assignment: CDR1 MDHEN and CDR2 SYDVKM. The CDR3 runs 14 residues. The CDR3 nucleotides are TGTGCCAGCACCCCCCGGGACAGATACTACGAGCAGTACTTC. Protein sequence: CASTPRDRYYEQYF.

This clone showed up many times. This sequence joins TRBV12-5 and TRBJ2-5; TRBD1 matches 8 bases. V lost 6 bases to trimming and J lost 5 bases; unmatched junction nucleotides: 14. Germline lookup yields CDR1 LGHNT and CDR2 FRNRAP. CDR3 length: 16 amino acids. The CDR3 reads CASGRGTGSYGETQYF. The CDR3 DNA is TGTGCTAGTGGGAGAGGGACAGGTAGTTACGGGGAGACCCAGTACTTC.

The chain joins TRBV6-2 or TRBV6-3 to TRBJ2-5, with 10 bases aligning to TRBD2. The V and J ends lost 0 bases and 1 base, in that order; junction bases with no gene match: 8. In germline, CDR1 is MNHEY, CDR2 SVGEGT. The CDR3 runs to 18 residues. Here the CDR3 reads CASSYSRTRTSGQETQYF. The DNA for the CDR3 is TGTGCCAGCAGTTACTCTCGGACGAGGACTAGCGGCCAAGAGACCCAGTACTTC.

The rearrangement uses TRBV6-2 or TRBV6-3 and TRBJ2-6, with D possibly matching TRBD1 (6 bases). Germline CDR1 and CDR2: MNHEY and SVGEGT. The CDR3 sequence is 18 residues long. Trimming removed 2 bases at V and 0 bases at J, with 14 bases between. The CDR3 coding sequence is TGTGCCAGCAGTTACATGGGACAAACAGCCTCTGGGGCCAACGTCCTGACTTTC. This gives the protein CASSYMGQTASGANVLTF.